Below are 2 T cell receptor beta chains sequenced from a single sample in a study of T cell responses to AZD1222 COVID-19 vaccine. The table came from immunoSEQ multiplex PCR; TCRdb's copy has only in-frame clones and leaves some out. The sample shows about 150,000 clones, around nine tenths of them seen only once. The starting material was peripheral blood, obtained 28 days after the second AZD1222 dose. The receptors originated from an adult who received the AZD1222 COVID-19 vaccine.

This rearrangement joins TRBV13 to TRBJ1-1; 8 nucleotides match TRBD1. In germline, CDR1 is PRHDT, CDR2 FYEKMQ (reference sequence). Germline trimming cut 5 bases from V and 4 bases from J; bases unmatched to any gene: 12. This CDR3 has 16 residues. The CDR3 is CASSPTGVGTATEAFF. As DNA, the CDR3 is TGTGCCAGCAGCCCGACAGGGGTCGGTACAGCCACTGAAGCTTTCTTT.

This clone was seen a handful of times. The chain uses TRBV3-1 (or the pseudogene TRBV3-2) and TRBJ1-1, with a possible D match to TRBD1 (5 bases). Deletions cut 2 bases from V and 4 bases from J, with 8 bases between. Germline assignment: CDR1 LGHDT and CDR2 YNNKEL (reference sequence). The CDR3 runs 13 residues. The CDR3 protein is CASSQRGGTEAFF. CDR3 bases: TGTGCCAGCAGCCAAAGGGGTGGCACTGAAGCTTTCTTT.